These 25 T cell receptor beta chains were all obtained from the same sample, sequenced in a study of CD8 T cells in ankylosing spondylitis. TCRdb reanalysed the 5' RACE reads using MiXCR and keeps one entry per CDR3 protein. The table includes 400,000 or so distinct CDR3 sequences, roughly 26% detected once. Antigens of these TCRs are unknown. The study's findings and limits: Blood of patients with ankylosing spondylitis appeared to be characterized by a TCR beta motif of several highly homologous variants.

Sequencing was carried out using blood, either unsorted or a sorted T cell fraction (not recorded which). The source of these receptors is a male donor with ankylosing spondylitis.

The chain joins TRBV3-1 to TRBJ2-7; TRBD1 or TRBD2 may be the D gene (6 bases each). V was trimmed by 4 bases and J by 5 bases, leaving 18 bases between them. Germline loops: CDR1 LGHDT, CDR2 YNNKEL (reference sequence). This CDR3 is built from 15 residues. CDR3 loop: CASSPRGGRWNEQYF. CDR3 bases: TGTGCCAGCAGCCCGAGAGGGGGGCGTTGGAACGAGCAGTACTTC.

This clonotype was counted a few times. This chain joins TRBV5-1 and TRBJ2-5, with D unclear. This CDR3 comprises 13 residues. V was shortened by 2 bases and J by 3 bases, with 8 bases between the two germline ends. Germline CDR1 is SGHRS and CDR2 is YFSETQ. CDR3 residues: CASSFDSEETQYF. CDR3 in DNA: TGCGCCAGCAGCTTCGACTCCGAAGAGACCCAGTACTTC.

This clonotype was picked up many times. This chain uses TRBV11-2 with TRBJ1-1, with D perhaps matching TRBD1 (6 bases). The V gene's germline CDR1 is SGHAT and CDR2 FQNNGV. This CDR3 is built from 17 residues. V was pared by 5 bases and J by 5 bases, with 24 bases between. The DNA for the CDR3 is TGTGCCAGCAGCCCGATAAAGGGGGGGCCCTCTTCAACTGAAGCTTTCTTT. Its protein product is CASSPIKGGPSSTEAFF.

The V and J genes are TRBV11-2 and TRBJ2-7; TRBD1 matches 8 bases. V was clipped by 5 bases and J by 5 bases; unmatched bases: 8. Germline CDR1 and CDR2: SGHAT and FQNNGV. The CDR3 runs 14 residues. This CDR3 reads CASSRTGKVNEQYF. The CDR3 DNA reads TGTGCCAGCAGCAGGACAGGGAAGGTCAACGAGCAGTACTTC. Looking up the rest from reference TRBV11-2 and TRBJ2-7 gives the full variable domain: EAGVAQSPRYKIIEKRQSVAFWCNPISGHATLYWYQQILGQGPKLLIQFQNNGVVDDSQLPKDRFSAERLKGVDSTLKIQPAKLEDSAVYLCASSRTGKVNEQYFGPGTRLTVT.

This chain joins TRBV3-1 and TRBJ2-1; the D gene is possibly TRBD2 (6 bases). CDR1 LGHDT and CDR2 YNNKEL come from the germline V gene (reference sequence). This CDR3 is 18 amino acids long. V was shortened by 0 bases and J by 0 bases, with 15 bases between the two germline ends. CDR3 in DNA: TGTGCCAGCAGCCAAGACCCCCCTCGGGGGACCTCCTACAATGAGCAGTTCTTC. Translating it yields CASSQDPPRGTSYNEQFF.

CDR3 residues: CASSQDVYSGSREQFF. The CDR3 bases are TGCGCCAGCAGCCAAGATGTCTATAGCGGGAGCCGTGAGCAGTTCTTC. The chain recombines TRBV4-1 with TRBJ2-1, with TRBD2 identical over 9 bases. V trimming: 0 bases; J trimming: 9 bases; junction bases outside the gene matches: 9. CDR1 and CDR2 from the germline V gene are MGHRA and YSYEKL. There are 16 residues in the CDR3.

This clonotype was seen more than once but under ten times. The V call is TRBV7-9, the J call TRBJ1-1, with 8 nucleotides matching TRBD1. From germline, CDR1 is SEHNR and CDR2 FQNEAQ (reference sequence). The junction had 3 bases not matched to a gene; V was cut back by 5 bases and J by 1 base. The CDR3 consists of 14 residues. The CDR3 here is CASSQQGGNTEAFF. The CDR3 DNA is TGTGCCAGCAGCCAACAGGGGGGGAACACTGAAGCTTTCTTT.

This chain uses TRBV11-3 with TRBJ1-1; no definite D call. Germline lookup yields CDR1 SGHNT and CDR2 YENEEA. The V and J ends lost 1 base and 1 base respectively, with 7 bases between them. The CDR3 is made up of 14 amino acids. For the CDR3, the DNA is TGTGCCAGCAGCTTAGGTTCCCAGAACACTGAAGCTTTCTTT. It yields the protein CASSLGSQNTEAFF.

This clonotype was counted between two and nine times. The V gene is TRBV5-1, the J gene TRBJ2-2; no definite D call. CDR3 length: 14 amino acids. Looked up from germline, CDR1 is SGHRS and CDR2 is YFSETQ. V shed 0 bases and J shed 7 bases, with 10 bases lying between them. The CDR3: CASSLAPPGGELFF. The CDR3, as DNA: TGCGCCAGCAGCTTGGCGCCTCCGGGCGGGGAGCTGTTTTTT.

This clonotype has only a few counts. This sequence joins TRBV29-1 and TRBJ1-1; no reliable D call. Germline values: CDR1 SQVTM, CDR2 ANQGSEA. Between the trimmed V and J ends, which lost 7 bases and 10 bases, there was a span of 16 bases. This CDR3 has 11 residues. The CDR3 coding sequence is TGCAGCGCTCTGGATGGGAGCGGAGCTTTCTTT. Encoded protein: CSALDGSGAFF.

This rearrangement joins TRBV10-3 to TRBJ2-3, with D possibly matching TRBD1 (6 bases). Germline values: CDR1 ENHRY, CDR2 SYGVKD. Trimming left V 3 bases short and J 4 bases short, with 8 bases between. The CDR3 has 13 residues. The CDR3 loop is CAISDRGADTQYF. The CDR3 bases are TGTGCCATCAGTGACAGGGGAGCAGATACGCAGTATTTT.

The J gene is TRBJ2-5, the V gene TRBV5-1; D gene uncertain. V dropped 1 base and J dropped 0 bases, with 10 bases sitting between them. CDR3 length: 15 amino acids. From germline, CDR1 is SGHRS and CDR2 YFSETQ. The DNA for the CDR3 is TGCGCCAGCAGCTTGCAGGACCTCTACCAAGAGACCCAGTACTTC. Its protein is CASSLQDLYQETQYF.

V and J are TRBV29-1 and TRBJ1-4; 7 bases are a match to TRBD1. The CDR3 has 13 residues. CDR1 is SQVTM and CDR2 is ANQGSEA in the germline V gene. V dropped 7 bases and J dropped 2; count of bases not matched to a gene: 4. The CDR3 here is CSADRVTNEKLFF. The CDR3 DNA is TGCAGCGCTGACAGGGTCACTAATGAAAAACTGTTTTTT. Full variable domain (missing parts from reference TRBV29-1 and TRBJ1-4): SAVISQKPSRDICQRGTSLTIQCQVDSQVTMMFWYRQQPGQSLTLIATANQGSEATYESGFVIDKFPISRPNLTFSTLTVSNMSPEDSSIYLCSADRVTNEKLFFGSGTQLSVL.

The chain uses TRBV29-1 and TRBJ2-7; 8 bases align to TRBD1. Germline values: CDR1 SQVTM, CDR2 ANQGSEA. The CDR3 extends over 15 amino acids. V was pared by 1 base and J by 2 bases, with 7 bases of the junction left unmatched. CDR3 sequence reads: CSVEVDRAITYEQYF. CDR3 sequence (DNA): TGCAGCGTTGAAGTGGACAGGGCCATTACCTACGAGCAGTACTTC.

The chain links TRBV3-1 to TRBJ2-7; a weak D match, TRBD1 (6 bases). V dropped 1 base and J dropped 4 bases, with 14 bases sitting between them. Germline loops: CDR1 LGHDT, CDR2 YNNKEL (reference sequence). CDR3 length: 15 amino acids. The CDR3: CASSQGPGQTYEQYF. CDR3 sequence (DNA): TGTGCCAGCAGCCAAGGACCGGGACAAACATACGAGCAGTACTTC.

A few counts support this clonotype. This chain joins TRBV5-1 and TRBJ1-4; TRBD1 aligns across 9 bases. Germline CDR1 is SGHRS and CDR2 is YFSETQ. V trimming: 2 bases; J trimming: 8 bases; junction bases outside the gene matches: 4. The CDR3 consists of 14 residues. The CDR3 sequence is CASSLQGAGEKLFF. CDR3 DNA sequence: TGCGCCAGCAGCTTACAGGGGGCCGGGGAAAAACTGTTTTTT.

The table lists this clonotype with a few counts. The chain links TRBV5-1 to TRBJ1-3, with 8 nucleotides matching TRBD1. There are 14 residues in the CDR3. Per the germline V gene, CDR1 is SGHRS and CDR2 is YFSETQ. Trimming cost V 4 bases and J 4 bases; bases outside gene matches: 4. This chain's CDR3 is CASSQRQGGNTIYF. In DNA form, the CDR3 reads TGCGCCAGCAGCCAAAGACAGGGGGGAAACACCATATATTTT. The full variable domain, completed using reference TRBV5-1 and TRBJ1-3, is KAGVTQTPRYLIKTRGQQVTLSCSPISGHRSVSWYQQTPGQGLQFLFEYFSETQRNKGNFPGRFSGRQFSNSRSEMNVSTLELGDSALYLCASSQRQGGNTIYFGEGSWLTVV.

The CDR3 loop is CASSLLGDGAVNIQYF. The CDR3 DNA reads TGTGCCAGCAGCTTATTGGGGGACGGGGCGGTGAACATTCAGTACTTC. V and J are TRBV13 and TRBJ2-4, with D possibly called TRBD1 or TRBD2 (5 bases each). The CDR3 loop spans 16 amino acids. Per the germline V gene, CDR1 is PRHDT and CDR2 is FYEKMQ (reference sequence). V was pared by 2 bases and J by 7 bases, with 18 bases between.

In its sample, this clonotype was seen a few times. This chain links TRBV20-1 with TRBJ1-4; D uncertain. Germline CDR1 reads DFQATT; CDR2 reads SNEGSKA (reference sequence). The CDR3 loop spans 13 amino acids. V was pared by 3 bases and J by 2 bases, with 7 bases between. The CDR3 loop is CSARTWTNEKLFF. CDR3 nucleotide sequence: TGCAGTGCTAGGACCTGGACTAATGAAAAACTGTTTTTT.

The gene calls are TRBV12-5 and TRBJ2-1, with TRBD2 matching over 13 bases. Trimming took 4 bases from V and 3 from J; bases not matched to a gene: 6. The CDR3 is 17 amino acids. CDR1 and CDR2 (germline): LGHNT, FRNRAP. CDR3 region: CASGSRLAGGHYNEQFF. DNA of the CDR3: TGTGCTAGTGGTTCCCGACTAGCGGGAGGCCACTACAATGAGCAGTTCTTC. Complete variable domain (other parts from reference TRBV12-5 and TRBJ2-1): DARVTQTPRHKVTEMGQEVTMRCQPILGHNTVFWYRQTMMQGLELLAYFRNRAPLDDSGMPKDRFSAEMPDATLATLKIQPSEPRDSAVYFCASGSRLAGGHYNEQFFGPGTRLTVL.

The chain carries TRBV10-3 and TRBJ2-7; D is perhaps TRBD1 (6 bases). The CDR3 extends over 15 amino acids. The V end lost 0 bases, the J end lost 2 bases, and 11 bases lay between the germline ends. Germline V CDR1 and CDR2: ENHRY, SYGVKD. The CDR3 loop reads CAISESGQAAYEQYF. The CDR3 DNA sequence: TGTGCCATCAGTGAGTCGGGACAAGCGGCCTACGAGCAGTACTTC.

The chain combines TRBV4-1 with TRBJ1-3; D remains unclear. This CDR3 comprises 16 residues. The V end lost 0 bases, the J end lost 3 bases, and 12 bases lay between the germline ends. The germline gives CDR1 MGHRA, CDR2 YSYEKL. The CDR3 sequence: CASSQDRTVGGNTIYF. CDR3 coding DNA: TGCGCCAGCAGCCAAGATCGAACCGTAGGTGGAAACACCATATATTTT.

The chain combines TRBV12-3 or TRBV12-4 with TRBJ1-5; tentative D call: TRBD1 (5 bases). V was clipped by 5 bases and J by 5 bases, with 7 bases between them. The CDR3 totals 12 residues. CDR3 nucleotide sequence: TGTGCCAGCAGTCCAGGGTATCAGCCCCAGCATTTT. This sequence encodes CASSPGYQPQHF.

A word on this clonotype: Sequence at one end of the junction differs from germline and may be a read error. The chain employs TRBV20-1 and TRBJ1-5; 8 nucleotides match TRBD1. The germline gives CDR1 DFQATT, CDR2 SNEGSKA (reference sequence). The CDR3 has 14 amino acids. The CDR3, as DNA: TGCAGTGCTAGAGAGGCCAGGGGGCACCAGCCCGAGCATTTT. Protein product: CSAREARGHQPEHF.

This clonotype was found a few times. V usage is TRBV10-3 and J usage is TRBJ2-3; 10 bases map to TRBD2. J lost 2 bases, V lost 2 bases, and 4 bases had no gene match. CDR1 is ENHRY, CDR2 SYGVKD, per germline. The CDR3 contains 16 residues. CDR3 DNA sequence: TGTGCCATCAGTGAGCAGGGACTAGCGACCACAGATACGCAGTATTTT. Translating gives CAISEQGLATTDTQYF.